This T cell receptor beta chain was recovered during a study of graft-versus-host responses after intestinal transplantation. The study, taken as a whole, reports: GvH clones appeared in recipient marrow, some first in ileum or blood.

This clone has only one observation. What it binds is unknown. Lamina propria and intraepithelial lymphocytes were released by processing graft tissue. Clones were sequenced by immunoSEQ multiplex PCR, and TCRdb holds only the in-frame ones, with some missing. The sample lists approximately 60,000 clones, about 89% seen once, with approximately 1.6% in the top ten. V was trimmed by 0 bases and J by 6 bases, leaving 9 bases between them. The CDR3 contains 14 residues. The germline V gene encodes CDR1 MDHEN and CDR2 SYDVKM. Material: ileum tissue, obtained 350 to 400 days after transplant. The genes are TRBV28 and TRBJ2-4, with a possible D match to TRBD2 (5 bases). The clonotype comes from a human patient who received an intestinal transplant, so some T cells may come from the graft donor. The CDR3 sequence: CASSLWGDANIQYF. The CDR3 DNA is TGTGCCAGCAGTTTATGGGGAGACGCAAACATTCAGTACTTC.